Included here is one TCR beta chain sequence, with context. Its antigen is unknown. The treatment here: approximately nine-day PBMC culture with coronavirus spike peptide pools or control peptides (ViraFEST assay). Prior to the COVID-19 pandemic (2011-2018), the unexposed donor's CD4+ T cells were collected. Half-medium replacement with fresh IL-2 medium took place on days 3 and 7. This CDR3 has 13 residues. CDR1 is MDHEN, CDR2 SYDVKM, per germline. The V and J ends lost 8 bases and 0 bases respectively, with 10 bases between them. Sequence data for DNA of cultured CD4+ T cells were generated by the Oncomine TCR Beta short-read assay. Using the QIAamp micro DNA kit, genomic DNA was extracted from the CD4+ T cells that had been cultured. MiXCR was run by TCRdb on the PCR reads, yielding one entry per CDR3 protein. This table has roughly 7,400 distinct CDR3 sequences, approximately 37% appearing once.

The data stem from a study of vaccination and CD4 T cells after COVID-19. In the study overall: Cells were stimulated with overlapping spike peptides from SARS-CoV-2, HCoV-NL63, HCoV-OC43 and HCoV-229E. Every culture used as a control got a CEFX pool, an HIV-1 Nef pool, or no peptide.

Sequencing was done on a sample of CD4+ T cells from blood, cultured in vitro. The TCR comes from a human donor in good health. The V and J genes are TRBV28 and TRBJ1-2, with D possibly TRBD1 on 5 matching bases. CDR3 sequence: CASGAGTNYGYTF. CDR3 nucleotides: TGTGCCAGCGGGGCAGGGACTAACTATGGCTACACCTTC.